A single sample gave rise to the 8 T cell receptor beta chains below, sequenced in a study of CD8 T cells in Susac syndrome (dated by TCRdb to about 2019). Receptor amplification or capture employed the immunoSEQ multiplex PCR assay. RNA was extracted with the RNeasy kit and roughly 0.45 to 1 ug was reverse transcribed using random hexamers. The raw public data were reprocessed by TCRdb itself: fastp quality trimming at Q25, MiXCR clonotype calling, in-frame beta chains only. CDR3 protein duplicates are merged, each entry listing the most common genes and DNA. Across this sample there are around 220,000 distinct CDR3 sequences, with about 90% seen only once. The ten largest make up over 0.1% of the sample. Sequencing used CD8+ T cells from PBMCs. These receptors came from a human donor with multiple sclerosis.

The rearrangement uses TRBV5-1 and TRBJ2-7; a possible D gene is TRBD2 (5 bases). The CDR3 runs 13 residues. The V gene's germline CDR1 is SGHRS and CDR2 YFSETQ. V lost 4 bases and J 2 bases, leaving 10 bases between the germline ends. The CDR3 reads CASSPEATYEQYF. The CDR3 nucleotides read TGCGCCAGCAGCCCGGAGGCCACCTACGAGCAGTACTTC.

The chain employs TRBV14 and TRBJ2-7, with D possibly called TRBD1 or TRBD2 (5 bases each). The length of the CDR3 is 12 residues. Trimming removed 0 bases at V and 7 bases at J, with 7 bases between. CDR1 and CDR2 from the germline V gene are SGHDN and FVKESK. This CDR3 is CASSQEWGEQYF. CDR3 bases: TGTGCCAGCAGCCAAGAATGGGGGGAGCAGTACTTC.

The V gene is TRBV11-2, the J gene TRBJ2-2; D is unclear. The CDR3 is made up of 15 amino acids. V lost 5 bases and J lost 0, with 10 bases in between. Germline CDR1 reads SGHAT; CDR2 reads FQNNGV. CDR3 sequence reads: CASSPIRANTGELFF. The CDR3 DNA reads as TGTGCCAGCAGCCCCATCCGAGCGAACACCGGGGAGCTGTTTTTT.

V usage is TRBV11-2 and J usage is TRBJ2-7; D might be TRBD2 (6 bases). The germline CDR1 and CDR2 sequences are SGHAT and FQNNGV. Trimming took off 5 bases at V and 2 bases at J, with 13 bases between the two ends. The CDR3 contains 14 residues. The CDR3: CASSPNWGAYEQYF. The CDR3 region has the DNA TGTGCCAGCAGCCCCAATTGGGGGGCCTACGAGCAGTACTTC. The variable domain in full, with the rest retrieved from reference TRBV11-2 and TRBJ2-7, is EAGVAQSPRYKIIEKRQSVAFWCNPISGHATLYWYQQILGQGPKLLIQFQNNGVVDDSQLPKDRFSAERLKGVDSTLKIQPAKLEDSAVYLCASSPNWGAYEQYFGPGTRLTVT.

This clonotype showed up just a few times. The V gene is TRBV7-2, the J gene TRBJ1-1; no reliable D call. The CDR3 loop spans 11 amino acids. V lost 6 bases, J lost 7 bases, and 9 bases lay in between. The germline V gene encodes CDR1 SGHTA and CDR2 FQGNSA. The CDR3 DNA reads TGTGCCAGCAGTTTTGGCCGTGAAGCTTTCTTT. Its protein is CASSFGREAFF.

V usage is TRBV19 and J usage is TRBJ2-1, with TRBD2 identical over 7 bases. This CDR3 is 16 amino acids long. The V and J ends lost 2 bases and 3 bases, in that order; junction bases with no gene match: 7. Germline values: CDR1 LNHDA, CDR2 SQIVND (reference sequence). Written as DNA, the CDR3 is TGTGCCAGTAGTATAATCGGGCGGGAGAGCTACAATGAGCAGTTCTTC. It yields the protein CASSIIGRESYNEQFF.

This clonotype has a handful of counts. The gene calls are TRBV3-1 and TRBJ1-2; weak D call: TRBD1 (6 bases). Germline V gene sequence: CDR1 LGHDT, CDR2 YNNKEL (reference sequence). CDR3 length: 14 amino acids. Deletions cut 5 bases from V and 2 bases from J, with 12 bases between. For the CDR3, the DNA is TGTGCCAGCAGCTCGAACAGGGACAACTATGGCTACACCTTC. It translates to CASSSNRDNYGYTF.

The chain links TRBV12-3 or TRBV12-4 to TRBJ1-2; 8 positions match TRBD1. Germline trimming cut 5 bases from V and 4 bases from J; bases unmatched to any gene: 9. This CDR3 is 15 amino acids long. CDR3 sequence: CASSTPGQAAYGYTF. The CDR3 bases are TGTGCCAGCAGTACCCCGGGACAGGCGGCCTATGGCTACACCTTC.